This T cell receptor beta chain was found in a study of read filtering for tumor transcriptome and immune sequencing. Study at large: Among patients, some 17 were male and approximately 15 female, aged 47 to 80 (mean about 72). Study-wide findings and caveats: Single-read clonotypes: about 82% of IR-seq clonotypes (around 3.6% of reads), about 75% of RNA-seq clonotypes (44.6% of reads). IR-seq and RNA-seq agreed better without single-read clonotypes.

The library was built from around 400 ng RNA with molecular barcoded adaptors for alpha/delta and beta/gamma chains. TCRdb called the reads again in MiXCR, with one record for every CDR3 protein. This sample has 5,500 to 6,000 distinct CDR3 sequences; 21% occur once, and the top ten carry roughly 25%. This clonotype is medium-sized in the sample. Its cognate antigen is unknown. Bone marrow was sampled from every patient at the time of active disease. The germline V gene encodes CDR1 KGHDR and CDR2 SFDVKD. Trimming took 3 bases from V and 9 from J, leaving 14 bases between them. This CDR3 has 14 amino acids.

Sequenced sample: a population of CD138-negative cells sorted from bone marrow. The rearrangement joins TRBV24-1 to TRBJ2-1; D is uncertain. The receptor was isolated from a donor aged 40 or over with multiple myeloma. The CDR3 DNA follows: TGTGCCACCAGTGATCTTGGCGGTTCTCGTGAGCAGTTCTTC. This encodes CATSDLGGSREQFF.